Listed below are T cell receptor beta chains from one sample, sequenced in a study of beta chain features in type 1 diabetes. Sequencing was performed with immunoSEQ multiplex PCR; in TCRdb, only in-frame clones are kept and a portion is missing. Of around 280,000 clones listed, approximately 15% are singletons. The specimen sequenced was naive CD4+ T cells from blood. The receptors shown here come from a young man with type 1 diabetes. CDR3s include the opening cysteine and the closing phenylalanine or tryptophan. A D gene is named only where the DNA matches it firmly. A clone size is listed for some rows: how often the clone was seen (once, few, many), or a class if it is expanded.

j_call,clone_size,cdr3_length,d_call,v_call,cdr3_nt,cdr3_aa
TRBJ2-7,few,14,.,TRBV13,TGTGCCAGCAGTTCGAGCGGGACATCCTACGAGCAGTACTTC,CASSSSGTSYEQYF
TRBJ2-2,.,15,.,TRBV5-8,TGTGCCAGCAGCATCCGAGGAAACCTCCGAGGGGAGCTGTTTTTT,CASSIRGNLRGELFF
TRBJ1-4,few,13,.,TRBV14,TGTGCCAGCAGCCAAGACCGGGGTGGAAAACTGTTTTTT,CASSQDRGGKLFF
TRBJ2-7,once,14,TRBD2,TRBV5-1,TGCGCCAGCAGCTTAGTCCTAGCGGACTACGAGCAGTACTTC,CASSLVLADYEQYF
TRBJ1-2,.,16,.,TRBV7-9,TGTGCCAGCAGCTTAGCTTACAGGCAAGCTAACTATGGCTACACCTTC,CASSLAYRQANYGYTF
TRBJ2-5,.,14,TRBD1,TRBV7-2,TGTGCCAGCAGCTTAGGGGACAGGCGAGAGACCCAGTACTTC,CASSLGDRRETQYF
TRBJ2-1,few,11,.,TRBV5-6,TGTGCCAGCAGCTTGGACAGGGAGCAGTTCTTC,CASSLDREQFF
TRBJ2-5,many,12,.,TRBV29-1,TGCAGCGTACTAGTAACCGCAGGGACCCAGTACTTC,CSVLVTAGTQYF
TRBJ2-7,few,14,TRBD1,TRBV5-1,TGCGCCAGCGCCCCCGGGACAGGACGATACGAGCAGTACTTC,CASAPGTGRYEQYF
TRBJ1-5,few,15,TRBD1,TRBV11-2,TGTGCCAGCAGCTTTTCTACAGGGGGCGGGCAGCCCCAGCATTTT,CASSFSTGGGQPQHF
TRBJ1-5,.,14,.,TRBV2,TGTGCCAGCAGTGAGTCCAGGGATTATCAGCCCCAGCATTTT,CASSESRDYQPQHF
TRBJ1-2,few,17,TRBD1,TRBV18,TGTGCCAGCTCAACGCAGGGACAGGGGGCTGGAGGCTATGGCTACACCTTC,CASSTQGQGAGGYGYTF
TRBJ2-5,.,15,TRBD1,TRBV18,TGTGCCAGCTCACGTTTCGACAGGGACCAAGAGACCCAGTACTTC,CASSRFDRDQETQYF
TRBJ1-6,.,14,.,TRBV7-9,TGTGCCAGCAGCCCCGACAGAAGTTATTCACCCCTCCACTTT,CASSPDRSYSPLHF
TRBJ1-5,.,13,.,TRBV15,TGTGCCACCAGCAGAGTCAGGGTAGGAGCCCAGCATTTT,CATSRVRVGAQHF
TRBJ1-1,.,15,.,TRBV28,TGTGCCAGCAGTTCTCAGTTAGAGAGAGGCACTGAAGCTTTCTTT,CASSSQLERGTEAFF
TRBJ2-1,.,17,TRBD2,TRBV28,TGTGCCAGCAGTTTAGGACTAGCGGGAGGGCTGACGGATGAGCAGTTCTTC,CASSLGLAGGLTDEQFF
TRBJ1-1,few,14,.,TRBV7-9,TGTGCCAGCAGACTAAACCAAGGTTTAGGAGAAGCTTTCTTT,CASRLNQGLGEAFF
TRBJ2-7,few,13,.,TRBV28,TGTGCCAGCAGTCCCCAGGGGTCCTACGAGCAGTACTTC,CASSPQGSYEQYF
TRBJ2-7,.,14,TRBD2,TRBV11-2,TGTGCCAGCAAACTTACTAGCGCCTCCTACGAGCAGTACTTC,CASKLTSASYEQYF
TRBJ2-7,few,13,TRBD2,TRBV10-3,TGTGCCGTGACTAGCGGGACTTCCTACGAGCAGTACTTC,CAVTSGTSYEQYF
TRBJ2-2,few,15,TRBD2,TRBV5-1,TGCGCCAGCAGCGCGGGACTAGCGGGAGACGGGGAGCTGTTTTTT,CASSAGLAGDGELFF
TRBJ1-6,few,14,.,TRBV9,TGTGCCAGCAGCGTTGGACAGAATAATTCACCCCTCCACTTT,CASSVGQNNSPLHF
TRBJ2-5,.,15,.,TRBV5-4,TGTGCCAGCAGCTTCAGGGACTCCGGGGGAGAGACCCAGTACTTC,CASSFRDSGGETQYF
TRBJ1-5,.,12,.,TRBV2,TGTGCCAGCAGTGAAGCGGAGCAGCCCCAGCATTTT,CASSEAEQPQHF
TRBJ2-6,few,15,TRBD1,TRBV7-9,TGTGCCAGCAGCGATCAGGGGGCTGGGGCCAACGTCCTGACTTTC,CASSDQGAGANVLTF
TRBJ2-3,few,13,.,TRBV5-6,TGTGCCAGCAGTCCCTCTCGGGCAGATACGCAGTATTTT,CASSPSRADTQYF
TRBJ2-1,few,16,TRBD2,TRBV6-5,TGTGCCAGCAGTTACGGGGGACTAGCCATCTCCAATGAGCAGTTCTTC,CASSYGGLAISNEQFF
TRBJ1-2,.,15,.,TRBV7-9,TGTGCCAGCAGCTTTGGTTCCCAGAATTACTATGGCTACACCTTC,CASSFGSQNYYGYTF
TRBJ2-1,few,13,.,TRBV29-1,TGCAGCGTTGCACCCCAAGACAATGGGGAGCAGTTCTTC,CSVAPQDNGEQFF
TRBJ1-1,.,9,.,TRBV29-1,TGCAGCGTGGGCCAGGGAGCTTTCTTT,CSVGQGAFF
TRBJ2-7,few,14,TRBD1,TRBV2,TGTGCCAGCAGTGTGGGGCAGGGGGCCTACGAGCAGTACTTC,CASSVGQGAYEQYF
TRBJ2-5,few,12,.,TRBV15,TGTGCCACCAGCAGAGATCAGGGGACCCAGTACTTC,CATSRDQGTQYF
TRBJ2-7,few,13,.,TRBV7-2,TGTGCCAGCAGTCCCTCAGGGGCCTACGAGCAGTACTTC,CASSPSGAYEQYF
TRBJ1-1,few,13,.,TRBV29-1,TGCAGCGTTGCCACAACCTTGAACACTGAAGCTTTCTTT,CSVATTLNTEAFF
TRBJ1-2,.,12,.,TRBV27,TGTGCCAGCAGTTGGGAGTTCTTGAGGTACACCTTC,CASSWEFLRYTF
TRBJ2-1,.,16,.,TRBV5-4,TGTGCCAGCAGCTTGGATTCGCAGCTGGGCACCCGGGAGCAGTTCTTC,CASSLDSQLGTREQFF
TRBJ1-2,few,15,.,TRBV28,TGTGCCACCCACCCCCCGGCGGAGAACCACTATGGCTACACCTTC,CATHPPAENHYGYTF
TRBJ1-1,few,13,.,TRBV30,TGTGCCTGGAGTGTACAGCAGAACACTGAAGCTTTCTTT,CAWSVQQNTEAFF
TRBJ2-1,.,15,TRBD1,TRBV7-2,TGTGCCAGCAGCTTAGACAGGGGTTCCTACAATGAGCAGTTCTTC,CASSLDRGSYNEQFF
TRBJ2-1,.,12,TRBD1,TRBV7-9,TGTGCCACCCGGGGACAGTACAATGAGCAGTTCTTC,CATRGQYNEQFF
TRBJ2-7,.,14,TRBD1,TRBV6-6,TGTGCCAGCGATTCGGGGACAGGAACCTACGAGCAGTACTTC,CASDSGTGTYEQYF
TRBJ1-2,.,14,TRBD1,TRBV2,TGTGCCAGCAGACCGGGACAGGGCAACTATGGCTACACCTTC,CASRPGQGNYGYTF
TRBJ1-2,.,16,.,TRBV5-1,TGCGCCAGCAGCTTTTCGTCCGGTGAAGCTAACTATGGCTACACCTTC,CASSFSSGEANYGYTF
TRBJ2-2,once,16,.,TRBV5-1,TGCGCCAGCAGCTGGACAGTCCCAGAGAACACCGGGGAGCTGTTTTTT,CASSWTVPENTGELFF
TRBJ2-6,few,19,.,TRBV9,TGTGCCAGCAGCGCAATGATCGGGGGGCGCTACTCTGGGGCCAACGTCCTGACTTTC,CASSAMIGGRYSGANVLTF
TRBJ1-1,few,16,.,TRBV19,TGTGCCAGTAGTGGCGGGCCGATTTCTCAAAACACTGAAGCTTTCTTT,CASSGGPISQNTEAFF